This T cell receptor beta chain was profiled in a study of kidney transplant recipient with SARS-CoV-2 infection. Germline CDR1 SGHRS, CDR2 YFSETQ. V was pared by 0 bases and J by 3 bases, with 13 bases between. This CDR3 spans 16 amino acids. TCRdb processed the reads anew with MiXCR; each CDR3 protein has one entry. The profile shows about 240,000 distinct CDR3 sequences, more than 25% of them singletons. This clonotype was recorded many times. The source was a blood sample, collected at baseline and on day 111 from a kidney transplant recipient. The rearrangement uses TRBV5-1 and TRBJ1-5, with a weak D call TRBD1 (5 bases). The receptor comes from a male patient between 25 and 40 years old who had COVID-19 and was a kidney transplant recipient. The T cells may partly be graft donor cells. The CDR3 is CASSLGGRDFNQPQHF. The CDR3 DNA is TGCGCCAGCAGCTTGGGAGGGCGGGACTTCAATCAGCCCCAGCATTTT.